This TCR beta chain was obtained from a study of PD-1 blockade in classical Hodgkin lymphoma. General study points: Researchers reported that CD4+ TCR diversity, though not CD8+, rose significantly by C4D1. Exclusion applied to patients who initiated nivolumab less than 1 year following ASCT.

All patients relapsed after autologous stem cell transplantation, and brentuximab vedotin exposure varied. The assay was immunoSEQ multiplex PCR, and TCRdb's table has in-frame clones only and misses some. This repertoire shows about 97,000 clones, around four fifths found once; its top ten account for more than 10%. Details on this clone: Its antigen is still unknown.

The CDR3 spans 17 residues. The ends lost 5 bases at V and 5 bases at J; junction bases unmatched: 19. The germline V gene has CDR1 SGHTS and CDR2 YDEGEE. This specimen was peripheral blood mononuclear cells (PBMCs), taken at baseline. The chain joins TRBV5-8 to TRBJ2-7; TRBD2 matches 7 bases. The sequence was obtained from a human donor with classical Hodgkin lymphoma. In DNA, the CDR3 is TGTGCCAGCAGACTCGGGGGGAGGGCCACGACGGGTAACGAGCAGTACTTC. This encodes CASRLGGRATTGNEQYF.